The sample holds many counts of the clone carrying this T cell receptor beta chain. No antigen is known for it. The record originates from a study of neurological immune-mediated disorders. Findings and caveats of the study: Patients with HTLV-1-associated myelopathy had the highest level of TCR clonal expansion, whereas patients with multiple sclerosis had the lowest level, falling beneath the level found in healthy controls. The absence of shared CDR3 amino acid sequences among expanded clones across subjects suggests private repertoires in all groups.

This CDR3 has 13 amino acids. Germline V gene data show CDR1 as KGHDR and CDR2 as SFDVKD. The ends were cut back, 2 bases at V and 0 bases at J, with 3 bases in the middle. The cDNA was synthesized by means of template-switch 5'RACE, which was carried out with 10-nucleotide random UMIs. TCRdb redid the calling of the 5' RACE reads with MiXCR, one entry per CDR3 protein. The repertoire has about 55,000 distinct CDR3 sequences, about 25% of them found once; the top ten carry 3.5% to 5.5%. Noted time point: technical triplicate 2. Unsorted libraries were prepared from 2 million PBMCs held at -80 C. Sequenced sample: PBMCs. The clonotype originates from a man between 60 and 75 years old with HTLV-1-associated myelopathy (HAM/TSP). V usage is TRBV24-1 and J usage is TRBJ1-1, with D unclear. CDR3 loop: CATSDSLNTEAFF. DNA of the CDR3: TGTGCCACCAGTGATTCCCTGAACACTGAAGCTTTCTTT.